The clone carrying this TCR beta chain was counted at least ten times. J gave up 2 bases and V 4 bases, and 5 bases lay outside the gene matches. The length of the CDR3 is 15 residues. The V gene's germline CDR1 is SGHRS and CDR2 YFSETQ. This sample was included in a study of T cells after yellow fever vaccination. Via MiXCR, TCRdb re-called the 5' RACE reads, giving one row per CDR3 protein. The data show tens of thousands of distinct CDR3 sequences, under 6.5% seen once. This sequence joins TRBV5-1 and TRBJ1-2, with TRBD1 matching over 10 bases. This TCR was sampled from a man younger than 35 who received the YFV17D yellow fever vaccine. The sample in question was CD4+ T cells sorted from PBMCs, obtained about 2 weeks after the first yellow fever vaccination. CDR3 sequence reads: CASSRDRGQNYGYTF. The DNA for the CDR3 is TGCGCCAGCAGCAGAGACAGGGGGCAGAACTATGGCTACACCTTC.